The rows below give T cell receptor beta chains drawn from one sample of a study of OX40 agonist ivuxolimab in advanced cancers. TCRdb's copy holds only in-frame clones and misses some; the assay was immunoSEQ multiplex PCR. The sample records about 71,000 clones, approximately 90% being singletons. The source material was CD4+ or CD8+ T cells sorted from blood, sampled in a trial of the OX40 agonist ivuxolimab. Receptors were obtained from an adult with an advanced solid tumor such as melanoma, head and neck, liver or kidney cancer. The CDR3 runs from the conserved cysteine through the conserved F or W. A D gene is named only where the DNA matches it firmly. Part of the rows lack a size; the others show once, few, many or a class for expanded clones.

size,J,V,D,DNA,CDR3
.,TRBJ2-1,TRBV6-6,.,TGTGCCAGCAGTTACAACTGGGGGCGGTTGGATGAGCAGTTCTTC,CASSYNWGRLDEQFF
once,TRBJ2-2,TRBV19,.,TGTGCCAGTAGTACCCCGACAGATTACACCGGGGAACTGTTTTTT,CASSTPTDYTGELFF
.,TRBJ2-7,TRBV5-6,.,TGTGCCAGCAGCTCGACCGTATTGGAGCAGTACTTC,CASSSTVLEQYF
.,TRBJ2-2,TRBV28,.,TGTGCCAGCAGCCTTACTAGCACCTCCGGAACCGGGGAGCTGTTTTTT,CASSLTSTSGTGELFF
.,TRBJ2-3,TRBV4-2,.,TGTGCCAGCAGCCAAGGGTTCGATCTTTTAGATACGCAGTATTTT,CASSQGFDLLDTQYF
.,TRBJ2-7,TRBV29-1,.,TGCAGCGGGGGTTCGTGGCAACGCGAGCAGTACTTC,CSGGSWQREQYF
.,TRBJ1-5,TRBV28,.,TGTGCCAGCAGTTTACTTGGGCTCAGGAAGGATCAGCCCCAGCATTTT,CASSLLGLRKDQPQHF
.,TRBJ2-4,TRBV29-1,TRBD1,TGCAGCGTTCACGGACAGGGTCTAGCCAAAAACATTCAGTACTTC,CSVHGQGLAKNIQYF
.,TRBJ2-1,TRBV27,.,TGTGCCAGCAGGATCCCCGGGGGCGGGGGCTTGAGTGAGCAGTTCTTC,CASRIPGGGGLSEQFF
.,TRBJ2-1,TRBV7-8,.,TGTGCCAGCAGCTCCATACTAGCAGAAGGGGATGAGCAGTTCTTC,CASSSILAEGDEQFF
.,TRBJ2-3,TRBV4-3,.,TGCGCCAGCAGCCAAGATTTACCAAGCGCGGATACGCAGTATTTT,CASSQDLPSADTQYF
.,TRBJ1-1,TRBV30,.,TGTGCCTGGAGTGTAGCAGGAGTTAACACTGAAGCTTTCTTT,CAWSVAGVNTEAFF
.,TRBJ2-7,TRBV25-1,.,TGTGCCAGCAGTGGAACAGGTTATCCAACCTTCTACGAGCAGTACTTC,CASSGTGYPTFYEQYF
.,TRBJ1-1,TRBV7-2,TRBD1,TGTGCCAGCAGCTTGGGACAGGGGGTGACTGAAGCTTTCTTT,CASSLGQGVTEAFF
.,TRBJ2-5,TRBV5-1,.,TGCGCCAGCAGCCCGGTAGGGGCCGCCCAAGAGACCCAGTACTTC,CASSPVGAAQETQYF
few,TRBJ2-7,TRBV4-2,TRBD1,TGTGCCAGCAGCCAAGAGGGACAGGCCTTCTACGAGCAGTACTTC,CASSQEGQAFYEQYF
.,TRBJ2-1,TRBV11-2,TRBD1,TGTGCCAGCAGCTACCGAGGACAGGGGTGGCATGAGCAGTTCTTC,CASSYRGQGWHEQFF
.,TRBJ2-4,TRBV14,TRBD2,TGTGCCAGCAGCCTATCTATAGCGGGAACCAAAAACATTCAGTACTTC,CASSLSIAGTKNIQYF
.,TRBJ1-1,TRBV5-4,.,TGTGCCAGCACCCTAGACGGGGGCTTGGGTACTGAAGCTTTCTTT,CASTLDGGLGTEAFF
.,TRBJ2-3,TRBV6-5,.,TGTGCCAGCAGTTACTCCGGGGGAAGCACAGATACGCAGTATTTT,CASSYSGGSTDTQYF
.,TRBJ1-5,TRBV28,.,TGTGCCAGCAGGCTGGGGGCGTCTGCCCAGCCCCAGCATTTT,CASRLGASAQPQHF
.,TRBJ1-4,TRBV5-1,.,TGCGCCAGCAGCCCCCCAGGGGAGGACCGAGAAAAACTGTTTTTT,CASSPPGEDREKLFF
.,TRBJ2-5,TRBV4-3,.,TGCGCCAGCAGCCAAGAAGACAGGACAGAGACCCAGTACTTC,CASSQEDRTETQYF
.,TRBJ1-2,TRBV28,.,TGTGCCACCCTTCGGCACACTTCTTCACTAGACTATGGCTACACCTTC,CATLRHTSSLDYGYTF
.,TRBJ2-3,TRBV5-4,.,TGTGCCAGCAGCTTGGCCATGGCAAACACAGATACGCAGTATTTT,CASSLAMANTDTQYF
once,TRBJ2-7,TRBV4-3,TRBD2,TGCGCCAGCAGCCAAGTACTAGCGGTAATTTACGAGCAGTACTTC,CASSQVLAVIYEQYF
.,TRBJ2-2,TRBV7-9,.,TGTGCCAGCAGCTTCGGACAATATCCTCGGGAGCTGTTTTTT,CASSFGQYPRELFF
.,TRBJ2-1,TRBV7-9,.,TGTGCCAGCAGCTTAGCGCTACAGGAGCAGTTCTTC,CASSLALQEQFF
.,TRBJ2-5,TRBV6-6,TRBD2,TGTGCCAGCAGCTTAGCGGGAATGGAGACCCAGTACTTC,CASSLAGMETQYF
.,TRBJ2-1,TRBV27,TRBD2,TGTGCCAGCAGTCCTGGTGTTAGCGGGACCGATGAGCAGTTCTTC,CASSPGVSGTDEQFF
.,TRBJ1-1,TRBV7-9,.,TGTGCCAGCAGGGACGTCCTGGACACTGAAGCTTTCTTT,CASRDVLDTEAFF
few,TRBJ2-1,TRBV2,TRBD2,TGTGCCAGCACTAAAGGACTAGCGGGAGACGAGCAGTTCTTC,CASTKGLAGDEQFF
.,TRBJ1-1,TRBV6-1,TRBD1,TGTGCCAGCACCGACAGGGACACTGAAGCTTTCTTT,CASTDRDTEAFF